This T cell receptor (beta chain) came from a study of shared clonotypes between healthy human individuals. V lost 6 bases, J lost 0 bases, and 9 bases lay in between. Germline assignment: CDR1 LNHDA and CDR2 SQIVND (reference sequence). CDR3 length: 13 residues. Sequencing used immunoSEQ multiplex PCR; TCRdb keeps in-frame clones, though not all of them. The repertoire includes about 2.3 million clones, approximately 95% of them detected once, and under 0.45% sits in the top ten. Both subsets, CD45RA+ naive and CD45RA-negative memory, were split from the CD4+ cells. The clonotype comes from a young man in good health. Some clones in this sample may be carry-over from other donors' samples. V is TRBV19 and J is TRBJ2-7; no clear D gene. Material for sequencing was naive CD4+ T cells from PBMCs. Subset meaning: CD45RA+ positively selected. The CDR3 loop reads CASSQQSSYEQYF. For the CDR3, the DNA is TGTGCCAGTAGCCAACAGTCCTCCTACGAGCAGTACTTC.